The rows below give T cell receptor beta chains drawn from one sample of a study of control samples from healthy donors and cancer patients. The repertoire was sequenced with immunoSEQ multiplex PCR; TCRdb's copy has only in-frame clones and lacks some. This sample carries about 180,000 clones, around nine tenths of them seen once, and the ten largest clones take 1.3% to 1.5%. The source material was blood. Receptors originate from a man between 25 and 39 years old in good health. The CDR3 runs from the conserved cysteine through the conserved F or W. Each record gives: clone size, D gene, V gene, J gene, CDR3 protein, CDR3 DNA. D genes are given only for firm matches. Clone size is stated in some rows and not others, as once, few, many or a class when expanded.

.	.	TRBV19	TRBJ1-1	CASSISQLEGAFF	TGTGCCAGTAGTATATCACAACTCGAGGGGGCTTTCTTT
.	.	TRBV5-1	TRBJ2-5	CASSLTGYQETQYF	TGCGCCAGCAGCTTGACAGGATATCAAGAGACCCAGTACTTC
.	.	TRBV7-2	TRBJ2-7	CASSLWGTAYEQYF	TGTGCCAGCAGCTTATGGGGGACTGCATACGAGCAGTACTTC
few	TRBD1	TRBV6-5	TRBJ1-1	CASSYSTGGLYTEAFF	TGTGCCAGCAGTTACTCCACAGGGGGGTTGTACACTGAAGCTTTCTTT
.	.	TRBV5-1	TRBJ1-5	CASRFDSNQPQHF	TGCGCCAGCAGATTCGACAGCAATCAGCCCCAGCATTTT
.	.	TRBV6-2/TRBV6-3	TRBJ2-5	CASSYDTTQYF	TGTGCCAGCAGTTACGATACGACCCAGTACTTC
.	.	TRBV6-6	TRBJ1-2	CASRFGSGDGYGYTF	.
.	.	TRBV18	TRBJ2-7	CASSLTLGLKGEQYF	TGTGCCAGCTCACTGACATTAGGGTTAAAAGGCGAGCAGTACTTC
few	TRBD2	TRBV24-1	TRBJ2-3	CATSETAGRRVDTQYF	TGTGCCACCAGTGAGACAGCGGGGAGGCGGGTAGATACGCAGTATTTT
.	TRBD1	TRBV24-1	TRBJ2-3	CATSEAGTGALGTDTQYF	TGTGCCACCAGTGAAGCCGGGACAGGGGCCCTGGGCACAGATACGCAGTATTTT
.	.	TRBV5-4	TRBJ1-2	CASSLDPNYGYTF	TGTGCCAGCAGCTTGGACCCTAACTATGGCTACACCTTC
.	TRBD2	TRBV5-1	TRBJ2-7	CASSFQREAHEQYF	TGCGCCAGCAGCTTTCAGCGGGAGGCCCACGAGCAGTACTTC
.	.	TRBV28	TRBJ1-2	CASSLPGRNYTF	TGTGCCAGCAGTTTACCAGGGCGGAACTACACCTTC
.	TRBD1	TRBV24-1	TRBJ1-5	CATRDRGGNQPQHF	TGTGCCACCAGGGACAGGGGCGGGAATCAGCCCCAGCATTTT
.	TRBD1	TRBV5-1	TRBJ1-2	CASRFGQGTNYGYTF	TGCGCCAGCAGGTTTGGACAGGGAACTAACTATGGCTACACCTTC
.	TRBD2	TRBV5-1	TRBJ2-7	CASRPGTSIPYEQYF	TGCGCCAGCAGACCCGGGACTAGTATCCCCTACGAGCAGTACTTC
.	.	TRBV9	TRBJ2-7	CASSVGQRPYEQYF	TGTGCCAGCAGCGTAGGACAGCGCCCCTACGAGCAGTACTTC
.	.	TRBV4-2	TRBJ1-4	CASSQVGSGNEKLFF	TGTGCCAGCAGCCAAGTGGGGTCAGGGAATGAAAAACTGTTTTTT
.	.	TRBV7-8	TRBJ1-2	CASSLVRRGSGANYGYTF	TGTGCCAGCAGCTTAGTGCGCAGGGGTTCAGGAGCTAACTATGGCTACACCTTC
.	TRBD2	TRBV7-6	TRBJ2-7	CASSPGLAKGKQYF	TGTGCCAGCAGCCCTGGACTAGCCAAGGGGAAGCAGTACTTC
.	TRBD1	TRBV19	TRBJ1-5	CASSIVTGRQPQHF	TGTGCCAGTAGTATAGTGACAGGGAGACAGCCCCAGCATTTT
.	.	TRBV6-5	TRBJ1-1	CASRGIQYTAFF	TGTGCCAGCAGGGGCATCCAGTACACAGCTTTCTTT
.	.	TRBV19	TRBJ2-1	CASSIKQGYEQFF	TGTGCCAGTAGTATAAAACAGGGTTATGAGCAGTTCTTC
.	.	TRBV19	TRBJ2-6	CASSIGRGANVLTF	TGTGCCAGTAGTATAGGGAGAGGGGCCAACGTCCTGACTTTC
.	.	TRBV2	TRBJ2-1	CASTYYMDNEQFF	TGTGCCAGCACGTACTACATGGACAATGAGCAGTTCTTC
.	.	TRBV5-1	TRBJ1-4	CASSLGLGEKLFF	TGCGCCAGCAGCTTGGGGTTAGGTGAAAAACTGTTTTTT
.	TRBD1	TRBV5-8	TRBJ2-5	CASSPGDRGQETQYF	TGTGCCAGCAGCCCGGGGGACAGGGGACAAGAGACCCAGTACTTC
.	.	TRBV18	TRBJ1-4	CASSSGAQEKLFF	TGTGCCAGCTCCTCGGGGGCTCAGGAAAAACTGTTTTTT
once	.	TRBV7-2	TRBJ1-1	CASSPQSQGRYPEAFF	TGTGCCAGCAGCCCACAATCACAGGGCAGGTACCCTGAAGCTTTCTTT
.	.	TRBV11-2	TRBJ2-5	CASSLVVARGETQYF	TGTGCCAGCAGCTTAGTTGTCGCTCGGGGGGAGACCCAGTACTTC
.	TRBD2	TRBV5-1	TRBJ2-7	CASSPGRRLAGGHSYEQYF	TGCGCCAGCAGCCCGGGACGGCGACTAGCGGGAGGCCATTCCTACGAGCAGTACTTC
.	.	TRBV6-5	TRBJ2-3	CASSYGGQTSTDTQYF	TGTGCCAGCAGTTATGGGGGACAAACTAGCACAGATACGCAGTATTTT
.	TRBD1	TRBV5-1	TRBJ1-5	CASSLTGTDNQPQHF	TGCGCCAGCAGCTTGACCGGGACAGACAATCAGCCCCAGCATTTT
.	.	TRBV7-9	TRBJ2-1	CASSLMRDIANEQFF	TGTGCCAGCAGCTTAATGCGGGACATAGCGAATGAGCAGTTCTTC
.	.	TRBV4-3	TRBJ1-6	CASSQDGQGKNSPLHF	TGCGCCAGCAGCCAAGATGGGCAGGGTAAAAATTCACCCCTCCACTTT
.	.	TRBV10-1	TRBJ2-2	CASSESRAGTGELFF	TGCGCCAGCAGTGAGTCCCGGGCTGGGACCGGGGAGCTGTTTTTT
.	.	TRBV10-3	TRBJ1-3	CATRGQGSRNTIYF	TGTGCCACCCGGGGGCAGGGGTCACGAAACACCATATATTTT
.	TRBD1	TRBV27	TRBJ2-7	CASSRGQGGSYEQYF	TGTGCCAGCAGCCGAGGACAGGGTGGGTCCTACGAGCAGTACTTC
.	TRBD2	TRBV10-2	TRBJ2-3	CASSETTSGGDTQYF	TGCGCCAGCAGTGAGACGACGTCGGGGGGAGATACGCAGTATTTT
once	TRBD1	TRBV4-1	TRBJ1-3	CASSEGALAGNTIYF	TGCGCCAGCAGCGAGGGGGCACTGGCCGGAAACACCATATATTTT
.	.	TRBV6-6	TRBJ1-1	CASSYSRRTEAFF	TGTGCCAGCAGTTACTCGAGAAGGACTGAAGCTTTCTTT
once	.	TRBV27	TRBJ2-1	CASSPLRDNEQFF	TGTGCCAGCAGTCCCCTCCGGGACAATGAGCAGTTCTTC
.	.	TRBV30	TRBJ1-2	CAWRTDYGYTF	TGTGCCTGGAGGACAGACTATGGCTACACCTTC
.	.	TRBV10-2	TRBJ1-2	CASSESAHYGYTF	TGCGCCAGCAGTGAGTCGGCCCACTATGGCTACACCTTC
.	.	TRBV27	TRBJ1-6	CASSLNVRRSYNSPLHF	TGTGCCAGCAGTTTAAATGTTCGTCGCTCCTATAATTCACCCCTCCACTTT
.	.	TRBV19	TRBJ2-7	CASSAAGGSYEQYF	TGTGCCAGTAGTGCCGCAGGTGGCTCCTACGAGCAGTACTTC
.	.	TRBV27	TRBJ2-7	CASSPRPEKTYEQYF	TGTGCCAGCAGTCCCAGACCGGAAAAGACCTACGAGCAGTACTTC
.	.	TRBV5-1	TRBJ1-3	CASTSADSGNTIYF	TGCGCCAGCACCTCTGCGGACTCTGGAAACACCATATATTTT
.	TRBD1	TRBV10-3	TRBJ2-7	CAISGGSQKIYEQYF	TGTGCCATCTCAGGGGGATCCCAAAAAATCTACGAGCAGTACTTC
.	.	TRBV7-9	TRBJ1-1	CASSRREGRAFF	TGTGCCAGCAGCCGCAGGGAGGGAAGGGCTTTCTTT
.	TRBD2	TRBV18	TRBJ2-1	CASSPSPRLTSGRALSYNEQFF	TGTGCCAGCTCACCATCCCCCCGATTGACTAGCGGGAGGGCCCTCTCCTACAATGAGCAGTTCTTC
.	.	TRBV7-6	TRBJ2-3	CASSYVGSGSTDTQYF	TGTGCCAGCAGTTACGTTGGGTCGGGCAGCACAGATACGCAGTATTTT
.	.	TRBV29-1	TRBJ1-4	CSVAGFGTTNEKLFF	TGCAGCGTTGCAGGGTTTGGTACAACTAATGAAAAACTGTTTTTT
.	.	TRBV20-1	TRBJ2-3	CSADTQYF	TGCAGTGCTGATACGCAGTATTTT
.	.	TRBV4-3	TRBJ2-7	CASSQAGGSYEQYF	TGCGCCAGCAGCCAAGCCGGGGGTTCCTACGAGCAGTACTTC
.	.	TRBV2	TRBJ1-6	CARGTSGGNNSPLHF	TGTGCCAGGGGGACGTCGGGAGGGAATAATTCACCCCTCCACTTT
.	TRBD1	TRBV30	TRBJ2-3	CAWKPGQLTDTQYF	TGTGCCTGGAAGCCGGGACAGCTCACAGATACGCAGTATTTT
few	.	TRBV4-3	TRBJ2-2	CASSQEFGSGPPGELFF	TGCGCCAGCAGCCAAGAGTTCGGGTCAGGCCCGCCCGGGGAGCTGTTTTTT
once	TRBD1	TRBV9	TRBJ2-2	CASSVGPGQGTGELFF	TGTGCCAGCAGCGTAGGCCCCGGACAGGGGACCGGGGAGCTGTTTTTT
.	.	TRBV19	TRBJ1-5	CASSPGGLYSNQPQHF	TGTGCCAGTAGTCCCGGGGGCCTTTATAGCAATCAGCCCCAGCATTTT